This note documents a single T cell receptor beta chain sequence. Its antigen is not identified. The germline V gene has CDR1 SGHNT and CDR2 YENEEA. The CDR3 spans 14 residues. The germline V and J ends were trimmed by 5 bases and 0 bases, with 9 bases remaining between them. Assay used: immunoSEQ multiplex PCR; TCRdb lists only in-frame clones, some missing. The profile shows some 2,400 clones, more than 20% of them singletons. The record originates from a study of T cells in localized non-small cell lung cancer. Study conclusions and caveats: Sequencing involved a lone tumor region, leaving heterogeneity possible.

This receptor was obtained from a female donor with stage II lung adenocarcinoma. The sequenced sample was normal lung tissue next to the tumor, obtained before any cancer treatment. The V and J genes are TRBV11-3 and TRBJ2-3, with unresolved D. CDR3 residues: CASSDVTSTDTQYF. CDR3 nucleotide sequence: TGTGCCAGCAGCGATGTTACCAGCACAGATACGCAGTATTTT.